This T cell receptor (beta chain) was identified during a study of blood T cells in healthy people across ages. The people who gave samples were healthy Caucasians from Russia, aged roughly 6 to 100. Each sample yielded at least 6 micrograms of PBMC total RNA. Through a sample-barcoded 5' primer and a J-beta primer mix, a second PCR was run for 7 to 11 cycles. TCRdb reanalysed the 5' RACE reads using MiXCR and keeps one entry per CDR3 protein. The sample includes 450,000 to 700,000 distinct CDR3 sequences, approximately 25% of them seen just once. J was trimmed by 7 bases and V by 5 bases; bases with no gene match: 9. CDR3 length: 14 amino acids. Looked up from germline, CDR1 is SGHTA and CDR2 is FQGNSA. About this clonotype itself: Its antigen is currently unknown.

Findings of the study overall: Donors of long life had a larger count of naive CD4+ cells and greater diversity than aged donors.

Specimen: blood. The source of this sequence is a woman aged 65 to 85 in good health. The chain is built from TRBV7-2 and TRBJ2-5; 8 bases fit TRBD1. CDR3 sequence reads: CASSAPGQVATQYF. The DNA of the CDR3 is TGTGCCAGCAGCGCCCCGGGACAGGTGGCGACCCAGTACTTC.